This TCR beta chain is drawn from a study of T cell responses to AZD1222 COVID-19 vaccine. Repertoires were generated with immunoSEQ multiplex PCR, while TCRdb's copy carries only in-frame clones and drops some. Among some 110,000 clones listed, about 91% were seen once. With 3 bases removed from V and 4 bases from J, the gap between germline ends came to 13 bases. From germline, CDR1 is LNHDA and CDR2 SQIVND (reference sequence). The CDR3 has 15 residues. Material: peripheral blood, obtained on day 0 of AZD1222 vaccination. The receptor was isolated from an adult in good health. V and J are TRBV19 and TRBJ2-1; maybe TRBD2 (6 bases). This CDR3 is CASSIGGTGYNEQFF. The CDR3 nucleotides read TGTGCCAGTAGTATTGGCGGGACGGGTTACAATGAGCAGTTCTTC.